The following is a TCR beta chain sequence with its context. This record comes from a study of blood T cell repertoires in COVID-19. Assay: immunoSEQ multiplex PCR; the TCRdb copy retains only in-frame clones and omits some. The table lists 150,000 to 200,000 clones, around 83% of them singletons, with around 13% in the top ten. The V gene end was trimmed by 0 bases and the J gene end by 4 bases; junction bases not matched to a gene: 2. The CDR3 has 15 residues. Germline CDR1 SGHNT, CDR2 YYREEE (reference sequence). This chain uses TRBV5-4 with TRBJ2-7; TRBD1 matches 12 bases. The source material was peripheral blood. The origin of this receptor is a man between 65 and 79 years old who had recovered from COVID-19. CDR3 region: CASSLEGQGAYEQYF. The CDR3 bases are TGTGCCAGCAGCTTGGAGGGACAGGGGGCATACGAGCAGTACTTC.